Each of the 11 T cell receptor beta chains below was sequenced from the same sample in a study of shared clonotypes between healthy human individuals. Using immunoSEQ multiplex PCR, the repertoire was profiled, and TCRdb retains in-frame clones only, with some absent. The table includes about 2.4 million clones, 93% detected once. Sequences were obtained from naive CD4+ T cells from PBMCs. Subset: CD45RA+ positively selected. Receptor source: a man aged 18 to 29 in good health. Some clones in this sample may be carry-over from other donors' samples.

Regarding this clone: The same CDR3 is also encoded by other DNA sequences in this sample. The chain employs TRBV18 and TRBJ1-5; 7 bases are a match to TRBD1. There are 14 residues in the CDR3. The junction had 4 bases not matched to a gene; V was cut back by 5 bases and J by 3 bases. Germline V gives CDR1 KGHSH, CDR2 LQKENI. CDR3 DNA: TGTGCCAGCTCAGAAACAGGGGTCAATCAGCCCCAGCATTTT. Encoded protein: CASSETGVNQPQHF.

This chain uses TRBV28 with TRBJ1-5; the D is unclear. Germline CDR1 MDHEN, CDR2 SYDVKM. Trimming took 2 bases from V and 2 from J, leaving 13 bases between them. The CDR3 consists of 16 residues. The CDR3 protein is CASSLILPRGNQPQHF. CDR3 bases: TGTGCCAGCAGTTTAATCCTGCCGCGGGGCAATCAGCCCCAGCATTTT.

V and J are TRBV5-1 and TRBJ2-7, with TRBD2 matching 7 bases. Germline CDR1 and CDR2: SGHRS and YFSETQ. V shed 1 base and J 1 base; nucleotides not matched to a gene: 5. This CDR3 is 15 amino acids long. The CDR3 spells CASSLSLAESYEQYF. CDR3 DNA: TGCGCCAGCAGCTTGTCCCTAGCGGAATCCTACGAGCAGTACTTC.

The V and J genes are TRBV9 and TRBJ2-3, with 7 bases fitting TRBD2. CDR1 is SGDLS, CDR2 YYNGEE, per germline. The CDR3 has 16 residues. J was trimmed by 0 bases and V by 0 bases; bases with no gene match: 4. This CDR3 reads CASSVALSGSTDTQYF. The CDR3 bases are TGTGCCAGCAGCGTAGCCCTTAGCGGGAGCACAGATACGCAGTATTTT.

The genes are TRBV18 and TRBJ1-1; 7 bases line up with TRBD1. The germline CDR1 and CDR2 sequences are KGHSH and LQKENI. The ends lost 4 bases at V and 0 bases at J; junction bases unmatched: 2. The CDR3 is 14 amino acids. CDR3 sequence (DNA): TGTGCCAGCTCACAACAGGGGATGAACACTGAAGCTTTCTTT. Translated: CASSQQGMNTEAFF.

The rearrangement joins TRBV7-2 to TRBJ2-7; 7 nucleotides agree with TRBD1. CDR1 is SGHTA, CDR2 FQGNSA, per germline. V was pared by 1 base and J by 13 bases, with 10 bases of the junction left unmatched. The CDR3 is made up of 13 amino acids. The CDR3 is CASSLVDRAYPYF. CDR3 sequence (DNA): TGTGCCAGCAGCTTAGTCGACAGGGCGTACCCCTACTTC. Combining the CDR3 with reference TRBV7-2 and TRBJ2-7 gives the whole variable domain GAGVSQSPSNKVTEKGKDVELRCDPISGHTALYWYRQSLGQGLEFLIYFQGNSAPDKSGLPSDRFSAERTGGSVSTLTIQRTQQEDSAVYLCASSLVDRAYPYFGPGTRLTVT.

This clone was counted only a few times. The rearrangement links TRBV4-1 to TRBJ1-4, with D unclear. CDR3 length equals 16 residues. Germline CDR1 reads MGHRA; CDR2 reads YSYEKL. V was shortened by 2 bases and J by 8 bases, with 18 bases between the two germline ends. The DNA of the CDR3 is TGCGCCAGCAGCCAATCCGTCGGGGTTTCGTCCGAAAAACTGTTTTTT. Translated, it gives CASSQSVGVSSEKLFF.

The chain has TRBV5-1 and TRBJ2-1, with D hard to call. V lost 4 bases to trimming and J lost 9 bases, with 14 bases between them. The CDR3 is 13 residues long. CDR1 and CDR2 (germline): SGHRS, YFSETQ. For the CDR3, the DNA is TGCGCCAGCAGCCCGGGTCCCGAACTTGAGCAGTTCTTC. As protein: CASSPGPELEQFF.

With regard to this clone: This same CDR3 is encoded by further DNA sequences in the sample. The chain has TRBV5-1 and TRBJ2-1; D may be TRBD1 or TRBD2 (5 bases each). Trimming shortened V by 4 bases and J by 7 bases, and 12 bases separated the two germline ends. The germline V gene has CDR1 SGHRS and CDR2 YFSETQ. CDR3 length equals 13 residues. The CDR3 protein is CASSLVGGNEQFF. The CDR3 nucleotides are TGCGCCAGCAGCCTGGTTGGGGGAAATGAGCAGTTCTTC.

V gene TRBV5-8 combines with J gene TRBJ2-3, with 8 bases aligning to TRBD2. This CDR3 comprises 17 residues. Germline CDR1 reads SGHTS; CDR2 reads YDEGEE. V shed 1 base, J shed 2 bases, and the junction held 9 bases outside the gene matches. In DNA form, the CDR3 reads TGTGCCAGCAGCTTGTCGGGGAGCGGGAGTGCCACAGATACGCAGTATTTT. It codes for CASSLSGSGSATDTQYF.

The rearrangement uses TRBV28 and TRBJ1-1; D is ambiguous. CDR1 is MDHEN, CDR2 SYDVKM, per germline. The V end lost 5 bases, the J end lost 8 bases, and 9 bases lay between the germline ends. CDR3 length: 11 amino acids. The CDR3 nucleotides are TGTGCCAGCAGTCGACGTTCGGAAGCTTTCTTT. It yields the protein CASSRRSEAFF.